These 6 T cell receptor beta chains were sequenced from one sample in a study of neurological immune-mediated disorders. From the 5' RACE reads, TCRdb called clonotypes with MiXCR, one entry per CDR3 protein. The profile shows around 130,000 distinct CDR3 sequences, approximately 3.2% of them singletons. The sequencing input was PBMCs. All receptors come from a woman younger than 45 with multiple sclerosis.

This clonotype occurred many times. This sequence joins TRBV18 and TRBJ1-1; D gene unclear. Trimming cost V 1 base and J 1 base, with 10 bases left between them. This CDR3 contains 15 residues. CDR1 and CDR2 (germline): KGHSH, LQKENI. The CDR3 protein is CASSPLGQSNTEAFF. The CDR3, as DNA: TGTGCCAGCTCACCACTTGGGCAGTCGAACACTGAAGCTTTCTTT.

The table lists this clonotype with many counts. The genes are TRBV18 and TRBJ1-4, with a possible D match to TRBD1 (6 bases). The CDR3 sequence is 15 residues long. V was trimmed by 5 bases and J by 0 bases, leaving 10 bases between them. The germline CDR1 and CDR2 sequences are KGHSH and LQKENI. CDR3 protein: CASSWGHATNEKLFF. Written as DNA, the CDR3 is TGTGCCAGCTCATGGGGACACGCAACTAATGAAAAACTGTTTTTT.

This clonotype appeared many times. The chain combines TRBV5-6 with TRBJ2-1, with D unclear. The CDR3 extends over 17 amino acids. Germline V gene sequence: CDR1 SGHDT, CDR2 YYEEEE. The V end was cut by 1 base, the J end by 3 bases, with 17 bases between. Here the CDR3 reads CASSLRVRTALYNEQFF. In DNA form, the CDR3 reads TGTGCCAGCAGCTTGAGAGTTCGAACAGCCCTCTACAATGAGCAGTTCTTC.

Here the CDR3 DNA reads TGTGCCAGCAGCTCATCCGGAGACAGAACTGAAAACATATATTTT. This gives the protein CASSSSGDRTENIYF. This rearrangement joins TRBV7-9 to TRBJ1-3; a possible D gene is TRBD1 (5 bases). CDR3 length: 15 amino acids. The germline gives CDR1 SEHNR, CDR2 FQNEAQ (reference sequence). V lost 4 bases to trimming and J lost 12 bases, with 22 bases between them.

At least ten counts were recorded for this clonotype. The chain uses TRBV5-1 and TRBJ2-1; a possible D gene is TRBD2 (5 bases). This CDR3 is 16 amino acids long. Germline V CDR1 and CDR2: SGHRS, YFSETQ. Trimming took off 0 bases at V and 7 bases at J, with 17 bases between the two ends. CDR3 sequence (DNA): TGCGCCAGCAGCTTGGTTCTGTCGGGAAGGGATAATGAGCAGTTCTTC. It is translated as CASSLVLSGRDNEQFF.

This clonotype was recorded many times. V usage is TRBV29-1 and J usage is TRBJ2-3; D call uncertain. The CDR3 contains 17 residues. V dropped 4 bases and J dropped 2 bases, with 22 bases sitting between them. Per the germline V gene, CDR1 is SQVTM and CDR2 is ANQGSEA. The CDR3 region is CSVGWSSWVPLTDTQYF. The CDR3 DNA reads TGCAGCGTTGGTTGGTCGTCCTGGGTTCCCCTCACAGATACGCAGTATTTT.